This T cell receptor beta chain is drawn from a study of long-term antiretroviral therapy in people with HIV. The study's findings and limits: Missing from the dataset were any data on ART adherence, viral resistance or therapy changes. Collection of the blood took place between about 2004 and 2018. The ART regimens in use then may have been less effective than current ones. In HIV, the repertoires covered a tighter span of CDR3 lengths than in controls.

The immunoSEQ assay was v3.0, run at survey level. Each sample aimed for roughly 35,000-50,000 sequenced T-cell genomes. TCRdb keeps only in-frame clones here, not all; method: immunoSEQ multiplex PCR. The sample lists about 39,000 clones; approximately 87% were seen once. Germline CDR1 reads SGHAT; CDR2 reads FQDESV (reference sequence). The CDR3 totals 13 residues. Trimming took 5 bases from V and 9 from J, leaving 14 bases between them. Of note for this clone: Its antigen is unknown.

The sequence was obtained from a woman in her forties or fifties with HIV. This chain uses TRBV11-1 with TRBJ2-1; D is unresolved. The specimen was unsorted PBMCs, collected 1.2 years after starting antiretroviral therapy. In DNA, the CDR3 is TGTGCCAGCAGCCCAGACCTCCGAGGTGAGCAGTTCTTC. This translates into CASSPDLRGEQFF.